Each of the 22 T cell receptor beta chains below was sequenced from the same sample in a study of hypomethylating agent response in myelodysplastic syndrome. The protocol was immunoSEQ multiplex PCR, while the TCRdb copy is restricted to in-frame clones and leaves out a portion. The sample has approximately 4,400 clones, approximately 81% seen once. The material was bone marrow, obtained before or after starting hypomethylating agent treatment for myelodysplastic syndrome (not recorded which). The receptors originated from a human donor with myelodysplastic syndrome.

The V gene is TRBV6-4, the J gene TRBJ2-5; D is ambiguous. The germline V and J ends were trimmed by 2 bases and 3 bases, with 10 bases remaining between them. This CDR3 has 14 amino acids. The germline CDR1 and CDR2 sequences are MRHNA and SNTAGT. CDR3 DNA sequence: TGTGCCAGCAGTGACCTGGGCCTTAAAGAGACCCAGTACTTC. Its translation is CASSDLGLKETQYF.

V usage is TRBV27 and J usage is TRBJ1-2; D gene uncertain. This CDR3 is 15 amino acids long. Trimming took 0 bases from V and 2 from J, leaving 10 bases between them. CDR1 and CDR2 from the germline V gene are MNHEY and SMNVEV (reference sequence). The CDR3 region has the DNA TGTGCCAGCAGTTTATCCCGATCGGTCAACTATGGCTACACCTTC. It codes for CASSLSRSVNYGYTF.

This sequence joins TRBV29-1 and TRBJ1-1; D ambiguous. The V gene lost 4 bases and the J gene lost 0 bases, with 12 bases spanning the gap. This CDR3 comprises 14 residues. Germline V gene lookup returns CDR1 SQVTM and CDR2 ANQGSEA. The CDR3 DNA sequence: TGCAGCGTTGGGCAAGATTTTATGAACACTGAAGCTTTCTTT. This encodes CSVGQDFMNTEAFF.

This clone came up a few times. V and J are TRBV28 and TRBJ1-2; D remains ambiguous. V was trimmed by 2 bases and J by 5 bases, leaving 6 bases between them. Germline V gives CDR1 MDHEN, CDR2 SYDVKM. CDR3 length: 12 amino acids. CDR3 DNA sequence: TGTGCCAGCAGTTTACCCGGTTATGGCTACACCTTC. It codes for CASSLPGYGYTF.

The chain has TRBV6-6 and TRBJ2-7; 15 bases map to TRBD2. The J segment lost 2 bases and the V segment lost 6 bases, leaving 5 bases of the junction unmatched. CDR1 is MNHNY and CDR2 is SVGAGI in the germline V gene (reference sequence). The CDR3 consists of 16 residues. CDR3 protein: CASRGLAGGPPYEQYF. The CDR3, as DNA: TGTGCCAGCAGGGGACTAGCGGGGGGCCCTCCCTACGAGCAGTACTTC.

The chain employs TRBV28 and TRBJ2-5; 7 bases are a match to TRBD2. CDR1 and CDR2 from the germline V gene are MDHEN and SYDVKM. The CDR3 consists of 14 residues. With V trimmed by 4 bases and J by 5 bases, 7 bases remained unmatched. As DNA, the CDR3 is TGTGCCAGCAGTTCGCGGGAGAGTCTGGAGACCCAGTACTTC. This codes for CASSSRESLETQYF.

The chain is built from TRBV11-3 and TRBJ2-3; D unclear. CDR3 size: 15 residues. With 4 bases removed from V and 0 bases from J, the gap between germline ends came to 11 bases. In germline, CDR1 is SGHNT, CDR2 YENEEA. CDR3 sequence: CASSYRLGSTDTQYF. The CDR3 DNA follows: TGTGCCAGCAGCTATCGATTGGGAAGCACAGATACGCAGTATTTT.

Only one count was recorded for this clone. The V gene is TRBV6-1, the J gene TRBJ2-2; the D is unclear. The CDR3 totals 15 residues. V was shortened by 1 base and J by 0 bases, with 6 bases between the two germline ends. CDR1 is MNHNS and CDR2 is SASEGT in the germline V gene. CDR3 sequence (DNA): TGTGCCAGCAGTGAAGACGTAGCGAACACCGGGGAGCTGTTTTTT. As protein: CASSEDVANTGELFF.

The J gene is TRBJ1-6, the V gene TRBV6-1; tentatively, D is TRBD1 (6 bases). Trimming left V 6 bases short and J 7 bases short, with 13 bases between. Germline V gene lookup returns CDR1 MNHNS and CDR2 SASEGT. The CDR3 covers 14 residues. For the CDR3, the DNA is TGTGCCAGCAGCACAGGGTCGGGGAATTCACCCCTCCACTTT. Amino acids: CASSTGSGNSPLHF.

The CDR3 region has the DNA TGTGCCAGTAGTATAACCCCTAGTGGGGCCAACGTCCTGACTTTC. It is translated as CASSITPSGANVLTF. V is TRBV19 and J is TRBJ2-6; D gene uncertain. The germline gives CDR1 LNHDA, CDR2 SQIVND (reference sequence). Trimming removed 2 bases from V and 3 bases from J, with 8 bases in between. The CDR3 consists of 15 residues. Drawing the rest from reference TRBV19 and TRBJ2-6, the complete variable domain is DGGITQSPKYLFRKEGQNVTLSCEQNLNHDAMYWYRQDPGQGLRLIYYSQIVNDFQKGDIAEGYSVSREKKESFPLTVTSAQKNPTAFYLCASSITPSGANVLTFGAGSRLTVL.

The V gene is TRBV11-3, the J gene TRBJ1-2, with 7 bases matching TRBD1. V shed 5 bases, J shed 2 bases, and the junction held 2 bases outside the gene matches. This CDR3 is 13 amino acids long. CDR1 and CDR2 (germline): SGHNT, YENEEA. This CDR3 reads CASSAGQNYGYTF. CDR3 DNA: TGTGCCAGCAGCGCGGGACAGAACTATGGCTACACCTTC.

This clone was detected once. J is TRBJ2-6 and V is TRBV6-6, with 7 bases fitting TRBD1. The CDR3 covers 16 residues. Germline CDR1 and CDR2: MNHNY and SVGAGI (reference sequence). The ends lost 4 bases at V and 4 bases at J; junction bases unmatched: 7. DNA for the CDR3: TGTGCCAGCAGTTCCGAGGGGGCGATCGGGGCCAACGTCCTGACTTTC. The encoded protein is CASSSEGAIGANVLTF.

The V call is TRBV7-9, the J call TRBJ2-7, with TRBD1 matching 9 bases. Germline lookup yields CDR1 SEHNR and CDR2 FQNEAQ (reference sequence). Losses at the gene ends were 4 bases for V and 2 bases for J; bases not matched to a gene: 3. The CDR3 spans 14 residues. The CDR3 DNA follows: TGTGCCAGCAGCTACGGGACAGGGACCTACGAGCAGTACTTC. This sequence encodes CASSYGTGTYEQYF.

The chain combines TRBV18 with TRBJ1-2, with a tentative D call TRBD1 (6 bases). The V gene's germline CDR1 is KGHSH and CDR2 LQKENI. The V end lost 3 bases, the J end lost 4 bases, and 12 bases lay between the germline ends. CDR3 length: 14 residues. CDR3 nucleotide sequence: TGTGCCAGCTCACCCACGGACAGAGGCTATGGCTACACCTTC. Amino acid sequence: CASSPTDRGYGYTF. Filled out from reference TRBV18 and TRBJ1-2, the complete variable domain reads NAGVMQNPRHLVRRRGQEARLRCSPMKGHSHVYWYRQLPEEGLKFMVYLQKENIIDESGMPKERFSAEFPKEGPSILRIQQVVRGDSAAYFCASSPTDRGYGYTFGSGTRLTVV.

The CDR3 DNA is TGTGCCTGGAAATGTAACGGGAACCCCGCAACTAATGAAAAACTGTTTTTT. It codes for CAWKCNGNPATNEKLFF. The chain combines TRBV30 with TRBJ1-4; D not certain. V gave up 4 bases and J gave up 0 bases, with 18 bases separating them. This CDR3 has 17 amino acids. CDR1 is GTSNPN and CDR2 is SVGIG in the germline V gene (reference sequence).

This clone was observed a handful of times. This chain links TRBV20-1 with TRBJ1-6; no firm D call. The V and J ends lost 3 bases and 11 bases respectively, with 8 bases between them. CDR1 DFQATT and CDR2 SNEGSKA come from the germline V gene (reference sequence). The CDR3 covers 11 residues. The CDR3 sequence: CSASLTTPLHF. In nucleotides, the CDR3 is TGCAGTGCTAGTCTCACTACACCCCTCCACTTT.

The chain employs TRBV7-7 and TRBJ2-5; 7 nucleotides agree with TRBD2. Unmatched junction bases numbered 14, after V lost 5 bases and J lost 5 bases. From germline, CDR1 is SSHAT and CDR2 FNYEAQ (reference sequence). The CDR3 covers 16 residues. The DNA of the CDR3 is TGTGCCAGCAGCACCTGGGGGGAGGGCGTGGGTGAGACCCAGTACTTC. Protein sequence: CASSTWGEGVGETQYF.

DNA for the CDR3: TGTGCCAGCAGCTCGCGGGGGGCCGGCTACGAGCAGTACTTC. Its translation: CASSSRGAGYEQYF. The V gene is TRBV9, the J gene TRBJ2-7; 8 bases align to TRBD2. Germline assignment: CDR1 SGDLS and CDR2 YYNGEE. CDR3 size: 14 residues. Trimming took 4 bases from V and 3 from J; bases not matched to a gene: 6.

The DNA for the CDR3 is TGCGCCAGCAGCCAAGATCGGATCGAGGGTGGGGTGTGGACTGAAGCTTTCTTT. Protein product: CASSQDRIEGGVWTEAFF. The chain combines TRBV4-3 with TRBJ1-1; unclear D gene. Trimming took off 0 bases at V and 5 bases at J, with 22 bases between the two ends. Germline CDR1 is LGHNA and CDR2 is YSLEER. The CDR3 has 18 amino acids.

The chain carries TRBV7-6 and TRBJ2-1, with 8 bases that match TRBD2. Trimming took 5 bases from V and 0 from J; bases not matched to a gene: 9. This CDR3 spans 17 amino acids. From germline, CDR1 is SGHVS and CDR2 FNYEAQ. The CDR3 sequence: CASSPTAGGFSYNEQFF. The CDR3 bases are TGTGCCAGCAGCCCGACGGCGGGAGGCTTCTCCTACAATGAGCAGTTCTTC.

CDR3 sequence reads: CASKTGGAGNTIYF. CDR3 nucleotides: TGTGCCAGCAAGACAGGGGGCGCTGGAAACACCATATATTTT. The chain employs TRBV6-1 and TRBJ1-3, with 10 bases that match TRBD1. CDR1 MNHNS and CDR2 SASEGT come from the germline V gene. CDR3 length: 14 amino acids. V gave up 7 bases and J gave up 2 bases; unmatched junction bases: 2.

The gene calls are TRBV9 and TRBJ2-7; D may be TRBD1 (6 bases). This CDR3 is built from 15 residues. Germline V gene lookup returns CDR1 SGDLS and CDR2 YYNGEE. Deletions cut 4 bases from V and 0 bases from J, with 14 bases between. The CDR3 bases are TGTGCCAGCAGCTCCGGACAGAGCCTCTCCTACGAGCAGTACTTC. It is translated as CASSSGQSLSYEQYF. The variable domain in full, with the rest retrieved from reference TRBV9 and TRBJ2-7, is DSGVTQTPKHLITATGQRVTLRCSPRSGDLSVYWYQQSLDQGLQFLIQYYNGEERAKGNILERFSAQQFPDLHSELNLSSLELGDSALYFCASSSGQSLSYEQYFGPGTRLTVT.